The entry below describes one TCR beta chain. Its recognized antigen is unknown. Per-base quality was not reported, and no clone a single base away is much larger than it. The data are from a study of blood T cell repertoires in COVID-19 (dated by TCRdb to about 2020). Some background on the complete study: The collaborator samples originated in the United States, Italy and Spain and spanned the acute and convalescent phases of COVID-19. HLA class I and class II types, where available, came from metadata supplied by the sample provider rather than from assay-based typing. Samples came from the ongoing ImmuneRACE study (first 160 participants) plus 1,254 subjects from 6 global collaborators. The prospective study material was composed of cDNA or gDNA derived from T cells, B-cell-depleted T cells, or PBMCs. Subjects who had been exposed to COVID-19, were actively infected with it, or had recovered from it provided the deeply sampled blood TCRbeta repertoires that made up the dataset. Sample metadata almost always included a de-identified subject ID, COVID-19 status, age in years and sex. The repertoires were released in a freely available public database intended as a resource for research on the immune response to SARS-CoV-2. General findings and caveats noted by the study authors: How much clinical and demographic metadata was included differed by source and by participant, and the metadata was provided uncurated.

Unmatched junction bases come to 0, with V trimmed by 5 bases and J by 5 bases. Including the terminal cysteine and phenylalanine, the CDR3 comprises 13 residues. The read is trimmed to its CDR3 DNA, 39 bases read in frame from base 1. Sequences MNHNY (CDR1) and SVGAGI (CDR2) are obtained from the germline V gene (reference sequence). Each collaborating institution followed its own protocols to collect whole blood in K2EDTA tubes. For TCRbeta analysis, collaborators shipped samples in one of three forms: frozen whole blood, isolated PBMCs, or DNA extracted from either of those sample types. TCRbeta CDR3 regions were amplified from genomic DNA by means of the immunoSEQ Assay, a bias-controlled multiplex PCR. The authors' analysis ran thus. The number of nucleated cells in each sample was estimated from the amplification of reference gene primers within the assay. Sequence reads were collapsed and filtered to measure the absolute abundance of every unique TCRbeta CDR3 rearrangement. Productive Simpson clonality was computed per sample as the square root of Simpson's diversity index over productive rearrangements. TCRdb's version of the immuneACCESS table is confined to in-frame rearrangements and falls short of the full clone set. An unresolved V gene accounts for under half of the shortfall where checked; the remainder is of unknown origin. The D gene and trimming were derived from the DNA, and the V and J assignments and clone size from that table. The sample has under 200,000 clones on record, roughly four fifths of them singletons. The ten largest clones take up about 5.7% of the sample.

The source is a woman in her forties with acute or convalescent COVID-19. The chain joins TRBV6-6 to TRBJ1-6; the junction holds 7 bases that match TRBD1. The sequencing sample was made of peripheral blood. The CDR3 corresponds to CASSGTDNSPLHF. The nucleotides are TGTGCCAGCAGTGGGACAGATAATTCACCCCTCCACTTT.